The 30 T cell receptor beta chains in this list originate from one sample, sequenced in a study of blood T cell repertoires in COVID-19. Repertoires were generated with immunoSEQ multiplex PCR, while TCRdb's copy carries only in-frame clones and drops some. The table has under 200,000 clones, over 70% seen once. Sequencing was carried out using PBMCs or T cells enriched from blood (not recorded which). The origin of the receptors is a woman in her sixties who had recovered from COVID-19.

The chain has TRBV11-2 and TRBJ1-3; perhaps TRBD1 as D (6 bases). The germline gives CDR1 SGHAT, CDR2 FQNNGV. CDR3 length: 20 residues. With 0 bases removed from V and 1 base from J, the gap between germline ends came to 22 bases. In nucleotides, the CDR3 is TGTGCCAGCAGCTTAGAAGATGGGGTGACAGGCCCCCATTCTGGAAACACCATATATTTT. Translation: CASSLEDGVTGPHSGNTIYF.

The sample holds one count of this clone. A read error may produce the germline difference seen at one junction end. The rearrangement joins TRBV25-1 to TRBJ1-2; D is unresolved. The CDR3 extends over 14 amino acids. Germline-derived CDR1 and CDR2 are MGHDK and SYGVNS. CDR3 sequence (DNA): TGTGCCAGCACTGAAGGTCGCAGGAACTATGGCTACACCTTC. Its translation: CASTEGRRNYGYTF.

The chain combines TRBV2 with TRBJ1-5; possibly TRBD1 for D (6 bases). V was trimmed by 6 bases and J by 7 bases, leaving 13 bases between them. Germline V CDR1 and CDR2: SNHLY, FYNNEI. The CDR3 length is 13 residues. The CDR3 reads CASSNRVRQPQHF. Here the CDR3 DNA reads TGTGCCAGCAGCAACAGGGTCAGACAGCCCCAGCATTTT.

This sequence joins TRBV27 and TRBJ1-6; 8 bases match TRBD1. Looked up from germline, CDR1 is MNHEY and CDR2 is SMNVEV (reference sequence). The CDR3 consists of 13 residues. Unmatched junction bases numbered 6, after V lost 7 bases and J lost 10 bases. The chain's CDR3 is CASTTGGISPLHF. The CDR3, as DNA: TGTGCCAGCACTACAGGGGGGATATCACCCCTCCACTTT.

The CDR3 DNA follows: TGTGCCAGCAGCTTAAATGGGCTACCTAATGAAAAACTGTTTTTT. Its protein is CASSLNGLPNEKLFF. This rearrangement joins TRBV7-2 to TRBJ1-4; the D is unclear. Trimming pared 2 bases from V and 3 bases from J, leaving 10 bases between. CDR1 SGHTA and CDR2 FQGNSA come from the germline V gene. This CDR3 has 15 amino acids.

V gene TRBV6-5 combines with J gene TRBJ2-3, with TRBD2 matching over 11 bases. The germline V gene encodes CDR1 MNHEY and CDR2 SVGAGI. The CDR3 is 14 residues long. V trimming: 6 bases; J trimming: 4 bases; junction bases outside the gene matches: 3. The chain's CDR3 is CASSLSGGADTQYF. CDR3 nucleotides: TGTGCCAGCAGCCTTAGCGGGGGGGCAGATACGCAGTATTTT.

V usage is TRBV6-5 and J usage is TRBJ1-1, with no clear D. This CDR3 has 14 residues. Trimming pared 5 bases from V and 1 base from J, leaving 11 bases between. Germline V gene data show CDR1 as MNHEY and CDR2 as SVGAGI. The CDR3 nucleotides read TGTGCCAGCAGTACGGTGGACTGGAACACTGAAGCTTTCTTT. It yields the protein CASSTVDWNTEAFF.

The CDR3 coding sequence is TGCAGCGTTGGGACTTTCCTCCAAGCTTTCTTT. It translates to CSVGTFLQAFF. The J gene is TRBJ1-1, the V gene TRBV29-1; D uncertain. Germline-derived CDR1 and CDR2 are SQVTM and ANQGSEA. The V gene lost 4 bases and the J gene lost 9 bases, with 12 bases spanning the gap. The CDR3 contains 11 residues. Based on the CDR3 plus reference TRBV29-1 and TRBJ1-1, the full variable domain is SAVISQKPSRDICQRGTSLTIQCQVDSQVTMMFWYRQQPGQSLTLIATANQGSEATYESGFVIDKFPISRPNLTFSTLTVSNMSPEDSSIYLCSVGTFLQAFFGQGTRLTVV.

The chain couples TRBV7-9 to TRBJ1-2; the match to TRBD1 covers 10 bases. Germline trimming cut 4 bases from V and 6 bases from J; bases unmatched to any gene: 14. This CDR3 is built from 17 residues. Germline assignment: CDR1 SEHNR and CDR2 FQNEAQ (reference sequence). The CDR3 here is CASSSVRDRGIEDGYTF. The CDR3 DNA reads as TGTGCCAGCAGCTCTGTCCGGGACAGGGGAATTGAGGATGGCTACACCTTC.

The chain's CDR3 is CASSYKGQGEGEAFF. CDR3 in DNA: TGCGCCAGCAGCTATAAAGGACAGGGGGAGGGTGAAGCTTTCTTT. The genes are TRBV5-1 and TRBJ1-1; 10 bases are shared with TRBD1. CDR1 and CDR2 (germline): SGHRS, YFSETQ. This CDR3 spans 15 amino acids. V dropped 3 bases and J dropped 7; count of bases not matched to a gene: 9.

J is TRBJ2-3 and V is TRBV5-5; D is ambiguous. The V end was cut by 4 bases, the J end by 2 bases, with 5 bases between. The CDR3 contains 12 residues. Germline V gene data show CDR1 as SGHKS and CDR2 as YYEKEE (reference sequence). The DNA of the CDR3 is TGTGCCAGCAGCCAGATCACAGATACGCAGTATTTT. Its protein product is CASSQITDTQYF.

This chain joins TRBV15 and TRBJ2-1; D uncertain. Germline-derived CDR1 and CDR2 are LNHNV and YYDKDF (reference sequence). Trimming cost V 0 bases and J 0 bases, with 9 bases left between them. This CDR3 comprises 16 residues. This CDR3 is CATSRDVTDSYNEQFF. The CDR3 DNA reads TGTGCCACCAGCAGAGACGTAACAGACTCCTACAATGAGCAGTTCTTC.

This sequence joins TRBV5-1 and TRBJ2-7; no clear D gene. CDR3 length: 13 amino acids. Germline CDR1 SGHRS, CDR2 YFSETQ. Trimming took off 0 bases at V and 2 bases at J, with 6 bases between the two ends. The CDR3 coding sequence is TGCGCCAGCAGCTTGGACAGCACCTACGAGCAGTACTTC. Residues: CASSLDSTYEQYF. The full variable domain, completed using reference TRBV5-1 and TRBJ2-7, is KAGVTQTPRYLIKTRGQQVTLSCSPISGHRSVSWYQQTPGQGLQFLFEYFSETQRNKGNFPGRFSGRQFSNSRSEMNVSTLELGDSALYLCASSLDSTYEQYFGPGTRLTVT.

This clone was counted a few times. The V and J genes are TRBV5-1 and TRBJ1-1; 7 nucleotides line up with TRBD1. V lost 3 bases to trimming and J lost 8 bases; unmatched junction nucleotides: 10. Germline V gives CDR1 SGHRS, CDR2 YFSETQ. CDR3 length: 14 amino acids. The CDR3 sequence is CASSSGTDSAEAFF. DNA of the CDR3: TGCGCCAGCAGCTCCGGGACAGACTCCGCCGAAGCTTTCTTT.

J is TRBJ2-1 and V is TRBV3-1 (or the pseudogene TRBV3-2), with 9 bases matching TRBD2. Germline CDR1 reads LGHDT; CDR2 reads YNNKEL (reference sequence). The CDR3 sequence is 15 residues long. J gave up 6 bases and V 3 bases, and 6 bases lay outside the gene matches. The CDR3 loop reads CASSHRGTSPNEQFF. The CDR3 region has the DNA TGTGCCAGCAGCCACCGTGGGACTAGCCCCAATGAGCAGTTCTTC.

The J gene is TRBJ2-7, the V gene TRBV14; TRBD2 might be the D (5 bases). This CDR3 is 14 amino acids long. CDR1 and CDR2 (germline): SGHDN, FVKESK. Trimming cost V 4 bases and J 9 bases, with 19 bases left between them. The CDR3 spells CASSPSGTASGQYF. The CDR3 DNA is TGTGCCAGCAGCCCTTCGGGAACAGCAAGCGGGCAGTACTTC. Using reference TRBV14 and TRBJ2-7 for the parts outside the CDR3, the full variable domain is EAGVTQFPSHSVIEKGQTVTLRCDPISGHDNLYWYRRVMGKEIKFLLHFVKESKQDESGMPNNRFLAERTGGTYSTLKVQPAELEDSGVYFCASSPSGTASGQYFGPGTRLTVT.

The chain is built from TRBV11-2 and TRBJ1-1; tentatively, D is TRBD1 (6 bases). CDR1 and CDR2 from the germline V gene are SGHAT and FQNNGV. V was shortened by 0 bases and J by 2 bases, with 13 bases between the two germline ends. This CDR3 spans 16 amino acids. CDR3 nucleotides: TGTGCCAGCAGCTTAGACGGGAGGGGGGCTAACACTGAAGCTTTCTTT. Protein sequence: CASSLDGRGANTEAFF.

The genes are TRBV4-1 and TRBJ2-7; D perhaps matches TRBD1 (6 bases). The germline V gene has CDR1 MGHRA and CDR2 YSYEKL. V was cut by 0 bases and J by 0 bases, with 15 bases left in between. This CDR3 spans 17 amino acids. The DNA of the CDR3 is TGCGCCAGCAGCCAAGACTTGAGGACAGCCCTCTCCTACGAGCAGTACTTC. It translates to CASSQDLRTALSYEQYF.

V gene TRBV18 combines with J gene TRBJ2-5; weak D call: TRBD2 (5 bases). The V and J ends lost 3 bases and 5 bases respectively, with 10 bases between them. This CDR3 spans 13 amino acids. In germline, CDR1 is KGHSH, CDR2 LQKENI. The CDR3 DNA reads as TGTGCCAGCTCACCCGGACTGAGTGAGACCCAGTACTTC. The encoded protein is CASSPGLSETQYF. The full variable domain, completed using reference TRBV18 and TRBJ2-5, is NAGVMQNPRHLVRRRGQEARLRCSPMKGHSHVYWYRQLPEEGLKFMVYLQKENIIDESGMPKERFSAEFPKEGPSILRIQQVVRGDSAAYFCASSPGLSETQYFGPGTRLLVL.

This chain uses TRBV7-9 with TRBJ2-2, with 10 bases lining up with TRBD1. J was trimmed by 4 bases and V by 3 bases; bases with no gene match: 2. Germline V gene sequence: CDR1 SEHNR, CDR2 FQNEAQ (reference sequence). CDR3 length: 15 amino acids. The CDR3 region is CASSLRTGGTGELFF. CDR3 coding DNA: TGTGCCAGCAGCTTGAGGACAGGGGGCACCGGGGAGCTGTTTTTT.

This chain connects TRBV7-3 to TRBJ2-1; 9 bases are shared with TRBD2. From germline, CDR1 is SGHTA and CDR2 FQGTGA. CDR3 length: 14 residues. Trimming at V came to 0 bases and at J to 6 bases, leaving 0 bases not matched to a gene. CDR3 amino acids: CASSLTSGGNEQFF. For the CDR3, the DNA is TGTGCCAGCAGCTTAACTAGCGGGGGCAATGAGCAGTTCTTC.

The CDR3 region has the DNA TGTGCCAGCAGTCAGGGGATATCGTTCTACGAGCAGTACTTC. It translates to CASSQGISFYEQYF. This chain links TRBV6-5 with TRBJ2-7; TRBD1 might be the D (6 bases). The germline gives CDR1 MNHEY, CDR2 SVGAGI. The CDR3 has 14 residues. The V end lost 5 bases, the J end lost 3 bases, and 14 bases lay between the germline ends.

V usage is TRBV30 and J usage is TRBJ1-5, with 7 positions matching TRBD1. The V segment lost 2 bases and the J segment 2 bases; nucleotides outside the gene matches: 12. The CDR3 consists of 17 residues. Germline V gene lookup returns CDR1 GTSNPN and CDR2 SVGIG (reference sequence). CDR3: CAWSPGRDSIGNQPQHF. Here the CDR3 DNA reads TGTGCCTGGAGTCCCGGCCGGGACAGCATAGGCAATCAGCCCCAGCATTTT.

The rearrangement uses TRBV5-1 and TRBJ2-5; 8 positions agree with TRBD1. After removal of 2 bases from V and 5 bases from J, the junction contained 8 bases not matched to a gene. Germline V gene lookup returns CDR1 SGHRS and CDR2 YFSETQ. The CDR3 runs 15 residues. The CDR3 sequence is CASSLPTGVRETQYF. The CDR3 DNA follows: TGCGCCAGCAGCTTACCGACAGGGGTGAGGGAGACCCAGTACTTC.

CDR3 sequence (DNA): TGTGCCAGCAGCTTATACTTCGATCAGCCCCAGCATTTT. This sequence encodes CASSLYFDQPQHF. The V gene is TRBV7-2, the J gene TRBJ1-5; D unclear. The V end was cut by 2 bases, the J end by 5 bases, with 7 bases between. The CDR3 runs to 13 residues. CDR1 is SGHTA, CDR2 FQGNSA, per germline.

The chain recombines TRBV5-1 with TRBJ1-1, with 9 bases that match TRBD1. The CDR3 contains 16 residues. With 4 bases clipped from V and 4 bases from J, the junction kept 11 bases outside the gene matches. Germline V lookup: CDR1 SGHRS, CDR2 YFSETQ. The CDR3 nucleotides read TGCGCCAGCAGCATAGGGACAGGGTCTCTCGGCACTGAAGCTTTCTTT. It is translated as CASSIGTGSLGTEAFF.

The chain combines TRBV2 with TRBJ2-7, with 7 bases identical to TRBD2. After removal of 7 bases from V and 3 bases from J, the junction contained 6 bases not matched to a gene. CDR3 length equals 13 residues. CDR1 is SNHLY, CDR2 FYNNEI, per germline. The CDR3 spells CASMGSGDYEQYF. The CDR3 region has the DNA TGTGCCAGCATGGGCAGCGGGGACTACGAGCAGTACTTC.

A few counts support this clone. CDR3 DNA sequence: TGTGCCACCAGTGATGGAGGGCTGCGGTTCGCAGATACGCAGTATTTT. This codes for CATSDGGLRFADTQYF. V and J are TRBV24-1 and TRBJ2-3, with a weak D call TRBD2 (6 bases). CDR3 length equals 16 residues. V lost 3 bases to trimming and J lost 4 bases, with 16 bases between them. The germline V gene encodes CDR1 KGHDR and CDR2 SFDVKD.

V usage is TRBV12-3 or TRBV12-4 and J usage is TRBJ2-2, with D hard to call. Trimming took off 3 bases at V and 7 bases at J, with 3 bases between the two ends. This CDR3 region has 11 residues. In DNA form, the CDR3 reads TGTGCCAGCAGTTTCGGCGGGGAGCTGTTTTTT. It translates to CASSFGGELFF.

This chain connects TRBV12-3 or TRBV12-4 to TRBJ2-5; 9 positions match TRBD1. CDR3 length equals 12 residues. With V trimmed by 3 bases and J by 13 bases, 6 bases remained unmatched. This CDR3 is CASSFGQGQAYF. CDR3 sequence (DNA): TGTGCCAGCAGTTTCGGACAGGGGCAAGCGTACTTC.